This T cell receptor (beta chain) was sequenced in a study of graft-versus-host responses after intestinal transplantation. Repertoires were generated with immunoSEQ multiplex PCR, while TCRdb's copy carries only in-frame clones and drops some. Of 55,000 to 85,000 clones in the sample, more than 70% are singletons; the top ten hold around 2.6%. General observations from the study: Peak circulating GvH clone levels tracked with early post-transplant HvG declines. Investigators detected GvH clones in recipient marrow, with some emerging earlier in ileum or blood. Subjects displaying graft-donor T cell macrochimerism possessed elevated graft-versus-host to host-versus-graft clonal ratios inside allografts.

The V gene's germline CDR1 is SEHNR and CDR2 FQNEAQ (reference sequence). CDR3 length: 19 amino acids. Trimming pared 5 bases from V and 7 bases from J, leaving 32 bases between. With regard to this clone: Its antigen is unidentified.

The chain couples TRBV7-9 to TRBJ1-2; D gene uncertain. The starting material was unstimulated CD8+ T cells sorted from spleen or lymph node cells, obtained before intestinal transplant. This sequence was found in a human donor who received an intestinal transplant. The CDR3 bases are TGTGCCAGCAGCCACTCCCGGATGACACGGCGGCGGGTCAGCTTTGGCTACACCTTC. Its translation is CASSHSRMTRRRVSFGYTF.